This T cell receptor (beta chain) was retrieved from a study of cytomegalovirus exposure and HLA in healthy donors (dated by TCRdb to the late 2010s). The study in broad terms: An earlier analysis of 550 to 700 of the donors reported 250 to 300 Gb of sequence data and 117 million unique TCR beta sequences from some 180 million T cells. An early release that covered 500 to 800 HLA-typed donors contained approximately 320 gigabases of sequencing data and tens of millions of unique TCR sequences. Among the roughly 400 genotyped donors, 75% to 90% belonged to the genetic ancestry cluster associated with self-reported Caucasian donors. The study aimed to test whether cataloging public T cell receptors could reveal signatures of past pathogen exposure. The study profiled the T cell repertoires of approximately 700 subjects by immunosequencing and related them to cytomegalovirus serostatus. Along with the roughly 710-subject first cohort, a separate validation cohort of 120 different subjects was used. To predict cytomegalovirus infection status, the study combined high-throughput TCR immunosequencing, statistical association of individual TCRs with disease status, and machine learning. A later analysis re-examined previously published TCR beta repertoires from 610 or so donors and added high-resolution HLA genotyping to investigate patterns of TCR occurrence. Rather than drawing on any new phenotypic data, the later analysis identified candidate immune exposures from TCR beta sequences and the way those sequences occurred across donors. An earlier analysis of approximately 500 of the donors applied high-throughput TCR beta sequencing to assess whether each TCR beta V gene segment acted as functional or pseudogenic. Donor age, sex, ethnicity and CMV serostatus were compiled together with the repertoire data. A later genetic analysis took genome-wide SNP genotypes for about three fifths of the 666 donors and used that subset as a discovery cohort. All discovery cohort repertoires had been generated using a single sequencing platform. HLA typing covered class I and class II loci at four-digit resolution. The number of typed donors differed by locus: roughly 629-640 for A, B, C, DRB1 and DQB1; 500 to 550 for DQA1; over 600 for DPA1; and around 470 for DPB1. Because of strong linkage in the cohort, five DR-DQ haplotypes were treated as single units for association and clustering. Across some 400 genotyped donors of the cohort, an average of about 240,000 unique TCR beta nucleotide sequences per donor were sequenced, and roughly a sixth of those sequences were non-productive. What the work shows at the level of the full study, not this receptor alone: In both the original and validation cohorts, the classifier was reported to diagnose cytomegalovirus status with high specificity and sensitivity. According to the authors, the approach could potentially be generalized to other disease states and immunological phenotypes. In vitro tests confirmed that a few of the cytomegalovirus-associated TCR beta chains recognize cytomegalovirus antigens. Correlated functional status among segregating V segments might reflect linkage disequilibrium, but an unknown experimental factor could not be ruled out. HLA typing was unavailable for some donors at each locus, so association tests used only the typed subset. In a later analysis, most CMV-associated TCR beta chains were found to appear HLA-restricted, with HLA associations seemingly driven largely by CMV exposure. Only TCR beta chains were sequenced in this cohort, and the absence of alpha or paired-chain data limited detectable features. Specific HLA alleles were associated with 15,000 to 20,000 TCR beta sequences at a false discovery rate of 0.05 in a later analysis. About 17 rarely observed V segments, including chromosome 9 orphons, were excluded from the earlier analysis of several hundred of the donors because counts were too low. An earlier analysis of 587 of the donors showed that most TCR beta V segments appeared in productive rearrangements either about 87% or about 30% of the time, which broadly matched IMGT annotations. Some IMGT-functional V segments, including TRBV6-2 and TRBV6-3, could not be told apart with the 87-base-pair reads, so those segments were excluded. According to a later genetic analysis, donors in an Asian-associated ancestry cluster had fewer N-insertions in productive TCRs than the approximately 650-donor mean. A later genetic analysis associated a missense DCLRE1C variant with V-gene and J-gene trimming of TCR beta chains, and an independent cohort replicated the association. In the study, approximately 160 TCR beta chains were listed as associated with cytomegalovirus. Sequencing depth was assumed to be roughly uniform across donors in the presence/absence analyses, though that assumption may not hold. In a later analysis, HLA-associated TCR beta chains showed more clonal expansion and lower generation probabilities than non-associated chains that were equally common. A further reported finding was that TCR beta sequences accurately predicted the HLA-A and HLA-B alleles for most subjects in the first cohort. Immune exposure information for the cohort was limited to CMV serostatus. A group of highly shared sequence variants was considered likely to be a technical artifact of the sequencing pipeline. Strong co-occurrence of HLA alleles, especially DR and DQ, made assigning TCR associations to individual alleles difficult. Across donors, most TCR sequences were observed very rarely, whereas some public TCRs were present in many individuals. In a later analysis, TCR association rates were found to vary across HLA loci, with the most associated TCRs seen for DRB1 alleles and the fewest for HLA-C alleles. A later analysis reported that several top co-occurrence clusters appeared linked to parvovirus B19, influenza, CMV and Epstein-Barr virus.

In total, approximately 610 healthy bone marrow donors made up the cohort. Cohort members were all nominally healthy when sampled, although unrecorded immune exposures were likely present. The donor tested CMV seronegative and was one of the 352 seronegative cohort members. Each donor provided a peripheral blood sample, and peripheral blood mononuclear cells were used for TCR beta sequencing. The Qiagen DNeasy Blood Extraction Kit was used to extract genomic DNA from the blood cell samples. Library generation was performed with the immunoSEQ multiplex PCR assay. For the multiplex PCR, a mixture combining 60 forward primers for TCR Vbeta segments and 13 reverse primers for TCR Jbeta segments was used. A multiplex PCR assay on genomic DNA amplified the CDR3 region of rearranged TCR beta genes. The Illumina HiSeq System was used to sequence the amplified TCR beta libraries as 87-base-pair reads. The original methods were these. A later analysis counted around 72 million unique TCR beta chains across the 650 to 700 repertoires, and some 11 million of these chains were shared by at least two donors. Raw reads were error-corrected and collapsed into unique sequences by a nearest-neighbor algorithm in which closely related sequences were merged to remove PCR and sequencing errors. To assign V, D and J gene segments, CDR3 sequences were aligned to IMGT reference sequences. For a sequence to be retained, a match of at least six nucleotides was required to both a V gene segment and a J gene segment. Rearrangements were classified as productive when the CDR3 lacked stop codons and remained in frame with V and J, and all other rearrangements were classified as non-productive. CDR3 was defined by IMGT convention, running from the second conserved V-encoded cysteine to the conserved J-encoded phenylalanine. The earlier analysis of 500 to 750 of the donors excluded any sequence lacking an unambiguous match to a single V gene segment. An earlier analysis of roughly 590 of the donors called V segments functional above 56.7% productive rearrangements and segregating when the between-donor standard deviation exceeded 5%. A statistical classification framework was built for diagnosing cytomegalovirus status from the catalog of TCR beta chain sequences. A later analysis assigned V and J genes by comparing TCR nucleotide sequences with IMGT/GENE-DB human TR gene sequences. Using the TCRdist pipeline, a later analysis assigned CDR3 sequences along with most-parsimonious VDJ recombination scenarios. In a later analysis, every TCR beta chain was defined by the combination of its CDR3 amino acid sequence and its V-gene family, and reads without a unique V-gene family were dropped. In a later analysis, 450 to 600 highly shared, low-generation-probability nucleotide sequences were removed to address suspected cross-contamination and a sequencing artifact. For each public chain, a later analysis derived a clonal expansion index from normalized ranks of inferred template counts within each repertoire. In a later analysis, generation probabilities were computed using a VDJ recombination model fitted to out-of-frame rearrangements, and the results were checked against IGoR. Hypergeometric tests were used in a later analysis to score TCR-TCR, TCR-HLA and TCR-CMV co-occurrence, with a repertoire-size bias correction applied to the TCR pairs. To estimate false discovery rates, a later analysis permuted the HLA or CMV assignments 20 times. In a later analysis, co-occurring TCRs were grouped using DBSCAN, with TCRdist sequence similarity added in when clustering inside HLA-allele-positive subsets. Co-occurrence clustering excluded repertoires with fewer than 30,000 or more than 120,000 public chains, plus five with anomalous nucleotide sharing. The table comes from immuneACCESS by way of TCRdb, which keeps in-frame sequences with V and J called. Part of the clones is missing from these tables; in studies checked, under half for an unresolved V gene and the rest for unknown reasons. V and J calls and clone size are copied from that table; D and trimming were computed from the DNA. The sample has about 130,000 clones on record. The top ten hold 2.5% to 3% of the sample.

In regard to this clone: Its antigen remains undetermined.

The CDR3, from cysteine to phenylalanine, totals 17 residues. The CDR3 DNA has 51 bases and is translated from base 1. Germline trimming amounts to 2 bases on V and 7 bases on J, with 16 as the count of junction bases outside the gene matches. Looking up the germline V gene yields CDR1 KGHSH and CDR2 LQKENI. This clonotype was sampled from a man aged 30-40 years in good health and CMV-seronegative. The chain couples TRBV18 to TRBJ1-2, with 7 bases aligning to TRBD1. The sequenced sample consisted of PBMCs. The DNA sequence is as follows: TGTGCCAGCTCACCAGGGACAGTCCCCATATTAGGTTCTGGCTACACCTTC. This is translated as CASSPGTVPILGSGYTF.